These T cell receptor beta chains were read from a single sample in a study of shared clonotypes between healthy human individuals. Produced via immunoSEQ multiplex PCR; TCRdb's table is partial and in-frame only. This table has nearly 1,000,000 clones, 76% appearing once. The specimen sequenced was memory CD4+ T cells sorted from blood. The receptors come from a man younger than 35 in good health. Each CDR3 is given with its conserved first and last residue. Each record gives: CDR3 length, V gene, CDR3 protein.

len: 10
v_gene: TRBV6-6
CDR3aa: CATRGDTIYF

len: 12
v_gene: TRBV10-3
CDR3aa: CAISEGSGELFF

len: 13
v_gene: TRBV7-2
CDR3aa: CASSLAGEVGYTF

len: 12
v_gene: TRBV29-1
CDR3aa: CSVGGRNTEAFF

len: 15
v_gene: TRBV5-1
CDR3aa: CASSLGSGSSYEQYF

len: 14
v_gene: TRBV5-1
CDR3aa: CASSRTGTTGELFF

len: 14
v_gene: TRBV30
CDR3aa: CAWSGGGPNQPQHF

len: 13
v_gene: TRBV7-2
CDR3aa: CASSRRAKYEQYF

len: 14
v_gene: TRBV5-4
CDR3aa: CASSRTSGPYEQYF

len: 15
v_gene: TRBV11-2
CDR3aa: CASSPGGQRGNTIYF

len: 16
v_gene: TRBV30
CDR3aa: CAWSVRAGRFYEKLFF

len: 16
v_gene: TRBV9
CDR3aa: CASSANEGTSTDTQYF

len: 14
v_gene: TRBV9
CDR3aa: CASSVEPGSTEAFF

len: 17
v_gene: TRBV6-1
CDR3aa: CASSVGSDSSFYGEQYF

len: 17
v_gene: TRBV5-4
CDR3aa: CASSRPRGGSQTGELFF

len: 13
v_gene: TRBV28
CDR3aa: CASTLGTDYGYTF

len: 15
v_gene: TRBV5-1
CDR3aa: CASSFGQGNTGELFF

len: 14
v_gene: TRBV5-1
CDR3aa: CASSRGTPNNEQFF

len: 14
v_gene: TRBV9
CDR3aa: CASSVKSGLRPLHF

len: 15
v_gene: TRBV19
CDR3aa: CASSTSGTGQETQYF

len: 12
v_gene: TRBV10-3
CDR3aa: CAIKGSGNTIYF

len: 13
v_gene: TRBV30
CDR3aa: CAWSVTGRTEQYF

len: 12
v_gene: TRBV6-5
CDR3aa: CATRSAGEGYTF